These 22 T cell receptor beta chains share one sample of origin, sequenced in a study of naive and memory T cell subsets. The treatment was: skin biopsy from PPD injection site in Mantoux-positive individual. Cells were not sorted; total RNA input targeted roughly 1 to 1000 ng. Alpha and beta constant region primers primed reverse transcription for blood and skin samples. In TCRdb, the UMI-ligation and nested PCR reads were re-called with MiXCR into one record per CDR3 protein. The repertoire holds around 20,000 distinct CDR3 sequences, roughly 9.8% seen once, with approximately 6.2% in the top ten. The sample was skin, taken from a tuberculin skin test site. Every receptor here comes from an adult in good health.

This clonotype has at least ten counts. This rearrangement joins TRBV2 to TRBJ2-1; possibly TRBD1 for D (6 bases). CDR3 size: 13 residues. V dropped 4 bases and J dropped 9 bases, with 13 bases sitting between them. The germline V gene has CDR1 SNHLY and CDR2 FYNNEI. For the CDR3, the DNA is TGTGCCAGCAGTGCCAACAGGGTTAGTGAGCAGTTCTTC. Translating gives CASSANRVSEQFF.

This clonotype came up many times. The chain carries TRBV6-6 and TRBJ1-4; D is ambiguous. This CDR3 is built from 13 residues. V dropped 5 bases and J dropped 2 bases, with 6 bases sitting between them. Germline V gives CDR1 MNHNY, CDR2 SVGAGI (reference sequence). The CDR3 DNA reads as TGTGCCAGCAGTCGACGGACTAATGAAAAACTGTTTTTT. Translated, it gives CASSRRTNEKLFF.

Sample share makes this clonotype large. The chain links TRBV20-1 to TRBJ2-3, with TRBD1 matching 9 bases. In germline, CDR1 is DFQATT, CDR2 SNEGSKA (reference sequence). V gave up 5 bases and J gave up 1 base; unmatched junction bases: 7. The CDR3 contains 15 residues. CDR3: CSAQNRDRGTDTQYF. In DNA, the CDR3 is TGCAGTGCTCAAAACCGGGACAGGGGCACAGATACGCAGTATTTT.

This clonotype rates as medium-sized. The rearrangement uses TRBV6-2 or TRBV6-3 and TRBJ2-1; tentatively, D is TRBD1 (6 bases). Trimming removed 1 base at V and 6 bases at J, with 10 bases between. From germline, CDR1 is MNHEY and CDR2 SVGEGT. The CDR3 extends over 14 amino acids. CDR3 nucleotides: TGTGCCAGCAGTTACTTGCTGGGGGCCAATGAGCAGTTCTTC. Amino acid sequence: CASSYLLGANEQFF.

This clonotype was detected only a few times. This CDR3 reads CSARDRTSGTNTDTQYF. The CDR3 region has the DNA TGCAGTGCTAGAGACCGGACTAGCGGGACAAACACAGATACGCAGTATTTT. The chain recombines TRBV20-1 with TRBJ2-3; 12 bases agree with TRBD2. The germline V gene has CDR1 DFQATT and CDR2 SNEGSKA (reference sequence). This CDR3 contains 17 residues. V shed 0 bases and J 2 bases; nucleotides not matched to a gene: 6.

This clonotype appeared many times. The chain couples TRBV20-1 to TRBJ1-5, with D possibly TRBD1 on 5 matching bases. The CDR3 runs to 16 residues. The germline V and J ends were trimmed by 3 bases and 0 bases, with 15 bases remaining between them. Germline loops: CDR1 DFQATT, CDR2 SNEGSKA (reference sequence). The CDR3 is CSASHQGSNSNQPQHF. For the CDR3, the DNA is TGCAGTGCTAGCCATCAGGGCTCTAATAGCAATCAGCCCCAGCATTTT.

This clonotype was seen a handful of times. The V gene is TRBV9, the J gene TRBJ2-5; the match to TRBD2 covers 7 bases. This CDR3 comprises 15 residues. Trimming removed 4 bases from V and 3 bases from J; junction bases left unmatched: 9. Germline V gene lookup returns CDR1 SGDLS and CDR2 YYNGEE. The CDR3 loop reads CASSTRLARKETQYF. The CDR3 DNA is TGTGCCAGCAGCACCCGACTAGCTAGGAAAGAGACCCAGTACTTC.

This clonotype was recorded a few times. The rearrangement links TRBV2 to TRBJ1-2; no definite D call. Deletions cut 5 bases from V and 3 bases from J, with 13 bases between. Germline V gene lookup returns CDR1 SNHLY and CDR2 FYNNEI. The CDR3 has 14 amino acids. CDR3 sequence reads: CASSPGYSYYGYTF. CDR3 DNA: TGTGCCAGCAGTCCCGGTTACAGCTACTATGGCTACACCTTC.

This clonotype was seen a handful of times. The J gene is TRBJ1-1, the V gene TRBV11-2; D is perhaps TRBD1 (6 bases). The V end lost 4 bases, the J end lost 4 bases, and 16 bases lay between the germline ends. There are 15 residues in the CDR3. The germline V gene has CDR1 SGHAT and CDR2 FQNNGV. The CDR3, as DNA: TGTGCCAGCAGCTCTACCCAGGGGCGGGTCACTGAAGCTTTCTTT. Encoded protein: CASSSTQGRVTEAFF.

This clonotype was seen a handful of times. This chain joins TRBV4-1 and TRBJ1-5, with D unclear. The CDR3 consists of 17 residues. The germline CDR1 and CDR2 sequences are MGHRA and YSYEKL. Trimming cost V 4 bases and J 2 bases, with 18 bases left between them. The CDR3, as DNA: TGCGCCAGCAGCCCCCGGTCCAAGAAGTCTGGCAATCAGCCCCAGCATTTT. Its translation: CASSPRSKKSGNQPQHF.

This chain connects TRBV5-1 to TRBJ2-7; the D gene is possibly TRBD1 (6 bases). The V and J ends lost 9 bases and 3 bases respectively, with 22 bases between them. The CDR3 spans 15 residues. The germline gives CDR1 SGHRS, CDR2 YFSETQ. The DNA of the CDR3 is TGCGCCACCAAAATTGACGACAGGCCGCACTACGAGCAGTACTTC. Translated: CATKIDDRPHYEQYF.

This clonotype was recorded many times. V gene TRBV20-1 combines with J gene TRBJ2-7, with 7 bases fitting TRBD2. The CDR3 contains 14 residues. Germline V gene sequence: CDR1 DFQATT, CDR2 SNEGSKA (reference sequence). Losses at the gene ends were 6 bases for V and 3 bases for J; bases not matched to a gene: 11. DNA for the CDR3: TGCAGTGCCCAAAGCGGGGAGGGAATCTACGAGCAGTACTTC. Encoded protein: CSAQSGEGIYEQYF.

In this sample, this clonotype turned up many times. The chain uses TRBV12-3 or TRBV12-4 and TRBJ2-1; 14 positions match TRBD2. Trimming removed 1 base from V and 5 bases from J; junction bases left unmatched: 1. This CDR3 has 16 amino acids. This CDR3 is CASSLGLAGGDNEQFF. The CDR3 coding sequence is TGTGCCAGCAGTTTAGGACTAGCGGGGGGGGACAATGAGCAGTTCTTC.

This clonotype appeared many times. V is TRBV5-5 and J is TRBJ2-2, with a possible D match to TRBD2 (8 bases). V was shortened by 3 bases and J by 4 bases, with 16 bases between the two germline ends. CDR1 and CDR2 (germline): SGHKS, YYEKEE (reference sequence). This CDR3 comprises 16 residues. The CDR3 here is CASSSGLGGLTGELFF. The CDR3, as DNA: TGTGCCAGCAGCTCGGGACTAGGGGGCCTCACCGGGGAGCTGTTTTTT.

This clonotype was recorded many times. The chain recombines TRBV5-6 with TRBJ2-7, with 7 bases aligning to TRBD1. The CDR3 has 14 amino acids. Germline V gene lookup returns CDR1 SGHDT and CDR2 YYEEEE. J gave up 3 bases and V 1 base, and 4 bases lay outside the gene matches. The CDR3 bases are TGTGCCAGCAGCTTGAGGTCAGGGGGCTACGAGCAGTACTTC. As protein: CASSLRSGGYEQYF.

This clonotype was detected many times. The V call is TRBV20-1, the J call TRBJ1-5; TRBD1 matches 7 bases. CDR3 length: 13 amino acids. V trimming: 1 base; J trimming: 10 bases; junction bases outside the gene matches: 7. Germline V gene sequence: CDR1 DFQATT, CDR2 SNEGSKA (reference sequence). Written as DNA, the CDR3 is TGCAGTGCTAGAGGACAGGGCTTAAGACCCCAGCATTTT. This translates into CSARGQGLRPQHF.

This clonotype was detected ten times or more. The chain carries TRBV6-6 and TRBJ2-3; TRBD1 or TRBD2 may be the D gene (5 bases each). The CDR3 is 14 amino acids. Trimming removed 6 bases at V and 7 bases at J, with 17 bases between. Per the germline V gene, CDR1 is MNHNY and CDR2 is SVGAGI (reference sequence). The CDR3 reads CASRPGTMSNTQYF. The CDR3 DNA reads as TGTGCCAGCAGACCCGGGACGATGTCAAATACGCAGTATTTT.

This clonotype came up many times. The chain couples TRBV5-4 to TRBJ1-1, with a weak D call TRBD1 (6 bases). CDR3 length equals 14 residues. Germline assignment: CDR1 SGHNT and CDR2 YYREEE (reference sequence). V dropped 0 bases and J dropped 5 bases, with 11 bases sitting between them. The CDR3 region is CASSLGEGGTEAFF. The CDR3 nucleotides are TGTGCCAGCAGCTTGGGGGAAGGGGGAACTGAAGCTTTCTTT. Filled out from reference TRBV5-4 and TRBJ1-1, the complete variable domain reads ETGVTQSPTHLIKTRGQQVTLRCSSQSGHNTVSWYQQALGQGPQFIFQYYREEENGRGNFPPRFSGLQFPNYSSELNVNALELDDSALYLCASSLGEGGTEAFFGQGTRLTVV.

This clonotype has a count of ten or more. The chain links TRBV20-1 to TRBJ2-1, with D maybe TRBD2 (5 bases). The CDR3 length is 13 residues. Germline V gene data show CDR1 as DFQATT and CDR2 as SNEGSKA (reference sequence). The V end lost 2 bases, the J end lost 7 bases, and 12 bases lay between the germline ends. The CDR3 sequence is CSARIPGWNEQFF. Written as DNA, the CDR3 is TGCAGTGCTAGAATCCCGGGGTGGAATGAGCAGTTCTTC.

This clonotype showed up just a few times. The V gene is TRBV5-1, the J gene TRBJ2-7; 11 positions match TRBD2. The CDR3 length is 14 residues. V trimming: 1 base; J trimming: 5 bases; junction bases outside the gene matches: 2. Germline V gene lookup returns CDR1 SGHRS and CDR2 YFSETQ. The DNA of the CDR3 is TGCGCCAGCAGCTTGACTAGCGGGAGACACGAGCAGTACTTC. Encoded protein: CASSLTSGRHEQYF.

This clonotype was counted many times. The rearrangement links TRBV29-1 to TRBJ2-1, with D perhaps matching TRBD2 (6 bases). Trimming took off 0 bases at V and 3 bases at J, with 12 bases between the two ends. CDR3 size: 15 residues. Germline V gene data show CDR1 as SQVTM and CDR2 as ANQGSEA. CDR3 bases: TGCAGCGTTGAAGAAGGAGGGGCCTACTACAATGAGCAGTTCTTC. It yields the protein CSVEEGGAYYNEQFF.

This clonotype was counted once. This chain uses TRBV4-1 with TRBJ2-5; a possible D gene is TRBD2 (7 bases). V lost 4 bases to trimming and J lost 5 bases, with 17 bases between them. Germline CDR1 reads MGHRA; CDR2 reads YSYEKL. CDR3 length: 15 residues. CDR3 in amino acids: CASSLKRGGMETQYF. In DNA, the CDR3 is TGCGCCAGCAGCCTAAAAAGGGGGGGGATGGAGACCCAGTACTTC.